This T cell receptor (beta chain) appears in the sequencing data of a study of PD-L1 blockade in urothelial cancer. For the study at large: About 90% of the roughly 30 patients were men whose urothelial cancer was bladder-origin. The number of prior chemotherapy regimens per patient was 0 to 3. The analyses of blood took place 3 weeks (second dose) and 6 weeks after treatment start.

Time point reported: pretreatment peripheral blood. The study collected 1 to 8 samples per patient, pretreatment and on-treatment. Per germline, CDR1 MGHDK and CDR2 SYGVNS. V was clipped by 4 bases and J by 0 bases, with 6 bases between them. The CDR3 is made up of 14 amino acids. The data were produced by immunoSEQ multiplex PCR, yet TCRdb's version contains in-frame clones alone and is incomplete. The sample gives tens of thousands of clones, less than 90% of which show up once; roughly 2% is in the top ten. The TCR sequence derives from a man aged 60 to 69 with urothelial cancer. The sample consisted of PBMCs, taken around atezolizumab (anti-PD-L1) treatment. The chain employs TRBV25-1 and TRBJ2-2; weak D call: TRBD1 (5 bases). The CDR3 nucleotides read TGTGCCAGCAGTGGCAGGGCGAACACCGGGGAGCTGTTTTTT. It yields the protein CASSGRANTGELFF.